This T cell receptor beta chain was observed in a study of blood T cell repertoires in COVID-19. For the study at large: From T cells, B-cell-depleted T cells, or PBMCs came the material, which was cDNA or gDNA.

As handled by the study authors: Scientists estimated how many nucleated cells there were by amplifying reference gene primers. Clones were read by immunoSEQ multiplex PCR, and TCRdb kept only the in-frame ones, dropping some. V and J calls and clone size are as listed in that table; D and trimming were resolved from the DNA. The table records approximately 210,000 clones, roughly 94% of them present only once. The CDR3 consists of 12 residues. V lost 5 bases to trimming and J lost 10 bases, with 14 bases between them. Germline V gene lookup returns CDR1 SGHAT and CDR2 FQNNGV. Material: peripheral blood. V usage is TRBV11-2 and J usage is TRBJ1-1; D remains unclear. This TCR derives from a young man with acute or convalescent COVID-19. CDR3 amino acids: CASSPTSEGAFF. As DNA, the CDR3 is TGTGCCAGCAGCCCTACGTCGGAGGGAGCTTTCTTT. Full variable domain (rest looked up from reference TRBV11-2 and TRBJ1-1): EAGVAQSPRYKIIEKRQSVAFWCNPISGHATLYWYQQILGQGPKLLIQFQNNGVVDDSQLPKDRFSAERLKGVDSTLKIQPAKLEDSAVYLCASSPTSEGAFFGQGTRLTVV.